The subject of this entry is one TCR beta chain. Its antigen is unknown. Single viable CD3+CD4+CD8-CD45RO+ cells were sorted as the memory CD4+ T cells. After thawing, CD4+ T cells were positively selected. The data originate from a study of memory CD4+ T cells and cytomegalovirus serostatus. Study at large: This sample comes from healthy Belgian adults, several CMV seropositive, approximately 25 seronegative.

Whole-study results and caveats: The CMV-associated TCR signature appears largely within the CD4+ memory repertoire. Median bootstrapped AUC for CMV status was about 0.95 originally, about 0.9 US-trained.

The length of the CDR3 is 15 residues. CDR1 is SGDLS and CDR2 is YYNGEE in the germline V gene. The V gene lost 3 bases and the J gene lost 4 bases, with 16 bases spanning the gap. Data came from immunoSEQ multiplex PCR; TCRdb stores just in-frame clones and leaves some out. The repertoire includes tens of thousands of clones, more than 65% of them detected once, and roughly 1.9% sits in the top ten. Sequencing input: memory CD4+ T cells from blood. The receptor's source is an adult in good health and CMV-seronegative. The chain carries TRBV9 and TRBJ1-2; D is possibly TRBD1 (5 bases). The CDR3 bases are TGTGCCAGCAGCGGGGGGTCCGCGTACCCCTATGGCTACACCTTC. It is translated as CASSGGSAYPYGYTF.